Listed below are T cell receptor beta chains from one sample, sequenced in a study of tumor-infiltrating lymphocytes in localized non-small cell lung cancer. The assay was immunoSEQ multiplex PCR, and TCRdb's table has in-frame clones only and misses some. The sample has roughly 12,000 clones; about 70% are singletons. The sequencing sample was made of uninvolved lung tissue not adjacent to the tumor. These receptors all come from a human donor with non-small cell lung cancer. CDR3s include the opening cysteine and the closing phenylalanine or tryptophan. Rows give clone size only sometimes, using once, few, many, or a class for an expanded clone.

TRBJ1-5 TRBV19 NA CASSMGRDQPQHF
TRBJ1-3 TRBV27 NA CASSPTPSGNTIYF
TRBJ2-7 TRBV15 NA CATSRDRTEQYF
TRBJ2-1 TRBV6-5 NA CASSAGVSSYNEQFF
TRBJ2-7 TRBV5-6 NA CASSLTAFDERQYF
TRBJ1-5 TRBV19 NA CASSIVGQVMGQPQHF
TRBJ2-2 TRBV27 few CACGGGRGTGELFF
TRBJ2-2 TRBV7-3 few CASSLERDNTGELFF
TRBJ2-7 TRBV6-5 few CASNRQGSYEQYF
TRBJ2-1 TRBV7-2 NA CASSLPKNEQFF
TRBJ2-7 TRBV6-5 few CASSYGGRGEQYF
TRBJ1-3 TRBV10-3 NA CAIWEGYSGNTIYF
TRBJ2-5 TRBV6-6 NA CASTGNDETQYF